This T cell receptor (beta chain) was recovered during a study of cytomegalovirus exposure and HLA in healthy donors. The PCR ran on 60 Vbeta and 13 Jbeta primers. Produced via immunoSEQ multiplex PCR; TCRdb's table is partial and in-frame only. The repertoire holds approximately 130,000 clones, with 70% to 80% as singletons. V lost 3 bases, J lost 1 base, and 15 bases lay in between. Per the germline V gene, CDR1 is MDHEN and CDR2 is SYDVKM. This CDR3 is built from 16 residues. The sequence derives from a man aged 30 to 39 in good health and CMV-seronegative. This sequence joins TRBV28 and TRBJ1-1, with D unclear. Sequenced: PBMCs. This chain's CDR3 is CASSFDPFGQNTEAFF. DNA for the CDR3: TGTGCCAGCAGTTTCGACCCGTTTGGGCAGAACACTGAAGCTTTCTTT.